A few counts support the clone carrying this TCR beta chain. What it binds is not known. These data are taken from a study of cytomegalovirus exposure and HLA in healthy donors. Unmatched junction bases numbered 8, after V lost 0 bases and J lost 10 bases. The germline gives CDR1 GTSNPN, CDR2 SVGIG (reference sequence). The CDR3 length is 13 residues. Both 60 Vbeta primers and 13 Jbeta primers went into the PCR. TCRdb's table, derived via immunoSEQ multiplex PCR, lists solely in-frame clones and lacks some. The sample consists of about 120,000 clones, over 8.5% of them appearing once. General study findings and limits: Some TCR beta chains (roughly 160 of them) were listed as cytomegalovirus-associated.

Input material: PBMCs. The chain couples TRBV30 to TRBJ1-1; 7 bases map to TRBD1. This clonotype was obtained from a woman aged 40 to 49 in good health and CMV-seropositive. This chain's CDR3 is CAWSVPHRGRAFF. The CDR3 region has the DNA TGTGCCTGGAGTGTCCCTCACAGGGGAAGAGCTTTCTTT.